The 6 T cell receptor beta chains below were found in one sample sequenced in a study of CD8 T cells in ankylosing spondylitis (dated by TCRdb to about 2017). The library relied on 5' RACE. For sequencing, an Illumina HiSeq 2500 was employed. TCRdb handled the public reads itself, with Q25 trimming in fastp and clone calling in MiXCR, and kept productive beta chains. Rows merge per CDR3 protein into single entries with the most common DNA and genes. The sample table records about 280,000 distinct CDR3 sequences; around 19% of these occur just once. About 8% of the sample belongs to the ten largest clones. The source material was blood, either unsorted or a sorted T cell fraction (not recorded which). All receptors come from a male donor with ankylosing spondylitis or in good health (not recorded which).

This clonotype was picked up many times. The chain combines TRBV29-1 with TRBJ1-2, with D perhaps TRBD1 (5 bases). Per germline, CDR1 SQVTM and CDR2 ANQGSEA. This CDR3 contains 13 residues. Between the trimmed V and J ends, which lost 6 bases and 0 bases, there was a span of 11 bases. The CDR3 DNA follows: TGCAGCGTGATACAGGAGGCTAACTATGGCTACACCTTC. The encoded protein is CSVIQEANYGYTF.

The V and J genes are TRBV10-3 and TRBJ2-2; D unclear. Germline lookup yields CDR1 ENHRY and CDR2 SYGVKD. This CDR3 is 15 amino acids long. V was clipped by 9 bases and J by 5 bases, with 19 bases between them. Here the CDR3 DNA reads TGTGCCATTTCAGACGGGCAGGTAAAGACCGGGGAGCTGTTTTTT. The encoded protein is CAISDGQVKTGELFF.

This clonotype was counted only a few times. The V call is TRBV5-1, the J call TRBJ2-3, with 7 positions matching TRBD1. V lost 2 bases, J lost 2 bases, and 8 bases stayed unmatched. The germline V gene encodes CDR1 SGHRS and CDR2 YFSETQ. The CDR3 has 16 amino acids. The CDR3 sequence is CASSLMDRTSTDTQYF. As DNA, the CDR3 is TGCGCCAGCAGCTTAATGGACAGGACCTCCACAGATACGCAGTATTTT.

In its sample, this clonotype was seen a few times. The rearrangement links TRBV20-1 to TRBJ2-7, with D perhaps TRBD2 (5 bases). The CDR3 length is 11 residues. The V end lost 4 bases, the J end lost 4 bases, and 8 bases lay between the germline ends. Germline V lookup: CDR1 DFQATT, CDR2 SNEGSKA (reference sequence). CDR3 DNA: TGCAGTGCTACACTAGAGTACGAGCAGTACGTC. It yields the protein CSATLEYEQYV.

This clonotype was recorded at least ten times. The chain combines TRBV12-3 or TRBV12-4 with TRBJ2-4; D is ambiguous. V gave up 6 bases and J gave up 6 bases, with 9 bases separating them. The CDR3 length is 12 residues. The CDR3 region has the DNA TGTGCCAGCAGGGGTGACGGAAACATTCAGTACTTC. As protein: CASRGDGNIQYF.

This clonotype was detected many times. The chain couples TRBV11-2 to TRBJ2-2, with D possibly matching TRBD2 (6 bases). Germline lookup yields CDR1 SGHAT and CDR2 FQNNGV. V was pared by 1 base and J by 2 bases, with 11 bases between. The CDR3 has 16 residues. The CDR3 sequence: CASSLGQGGNTGELFF. CDR3 in DNA: TGTGCCAGCAGCTTAGGTCAGGGAGGAAACACCGGGGAGCTGTTTTTT.